This TCR beta chain comes out of a study of quantifying T cell responses using KT2 cells listed by TCRdb under 2017. Regarding the study in general: RNA was DNase-treated and reverse transcribed with TCR alpha and beta constant-region primers, mostly using SuperScript III. To avoid over-amplification, PCR2 was carried out as a SYBR Green qPCR and halted once a predetermined fluorescence threshold was reached. The efficiency of the T4 ligation step under optimum conditions was estimated to be above 8.5%. Broader findings and caveats from the paper: KT2 sequences were detected down to the lowest spike-in tested, which was about one KT2 cell per 100,000 PBMC. Saturation was seen in the detection of KT2 sequences when very high numbers of KT2 cells were spiked in. No side-by-side comparison between this pipeline and other TCR sequencing techniques was included in the study. Counts of KT2 alpha and beta sequences scaled linearly with input KT2 cell number over several orders of magnitude.

To test the sensitivity and accuracy of the pipeline, known numbers of KT2, a T cell clone whose TCR had already been sequenced, were spiked into unfractionated PBMC. A range of KT2-to-PBMC ratios was produced by mixing KT2 cells with a fixed number of PBMC. About this clonotype: It lacks a known antigen. No clone much larger than this one lies a single base away; base qualities are absent.

The CDR3 has 18 amino acids, counting the end cysteine and phenylalanine. The kept DNA is CDR3 alone, 54 bases in frame from the first base. The V end gives up 2 bases and the J end 8 bases, leaving 20 bases in the junction not matched to a gene. The germline V gene (reference sequence) yields DFQATT for CDR1 and SNEGSKA for CDR2. Libraries came from UMI-ligation and nested PCR. A single-stranded oligonucleotide bearing the Illumina SP2 sequence and a UMI was ligated to the 3' end of the cDNA with T4 RNA ligase 1. PCR1 ran around 4 cycles (98°C 15 s, 69°C 30 s, 72°C 40 s); the beta primer was an equimolar mix of RC1.1 and RC1.2 covering TRBC1 and TRBC2. Starting at PCR2, the TCR alpha and beta chains were handled separately, and sample indices and Illumina adaptors were added. The UMI, placed after an 8-base spacer, consisted of 12 random nucleotides arranged as two hexamers with a spacer between them. Libraries were sequenced on an Illumina MiSeq with v2 2x251 paired-end chemistry, typically roughly twelve samples per run. To boost diversity, each sequencing library was supplemented with PhiX DNA at roughly 4.5-7%. Processing in the source paper ran as follows. Raw reads were converted to FASTQ with bcl2fastq and demultiplexed by dual indices using Demultiplexor. V and J genes were assigned by Decombinator through tag matching that permitted a single base-pair mismatch. UMIs were used by Collapsinator to correct both sequencing errors and frequency errors caused by PCR heterogeneity. CDR3Translator converted Decombinator identifiers to nucleotide sequence, translated to amino acids, and extracted CDR3 using C- and N-terminal motifs. Each distinct KT2 TCR was counted as a cluster of KT2 sequences sharing one unique molecular identifier. The raw public data were reprocessed by TCRdb itself: fastp quality trimming at Q25, MiXCR clonotype calling, in-frame beta chains only. Every distinct CDR3 protein forms one entry, paired with its most common genes and DNA. The V and J calls here are based on TCRdb, not the publication. This sample lists 45,000 to 65,000 distinct CDR3 sequences; approximately 13% were detected once. Jointly, the top ten make up around a tenth of the sample.

The specimen was PBMCs spiked with cells of the T cell clone KT2. In this chain, TRBV20-1 is recombined with TRBJ1-2; 10 bases in the junction line up with TRBD1. The sequence came from a human donor. The nucleotide sequence is given as TGCAGTGCTAGAAAGGGCTATGGACAGGGGGGCTCGAGTGGAGGCTACACCTTC. It encodes CSARKGYGQGGSSGGYTF.